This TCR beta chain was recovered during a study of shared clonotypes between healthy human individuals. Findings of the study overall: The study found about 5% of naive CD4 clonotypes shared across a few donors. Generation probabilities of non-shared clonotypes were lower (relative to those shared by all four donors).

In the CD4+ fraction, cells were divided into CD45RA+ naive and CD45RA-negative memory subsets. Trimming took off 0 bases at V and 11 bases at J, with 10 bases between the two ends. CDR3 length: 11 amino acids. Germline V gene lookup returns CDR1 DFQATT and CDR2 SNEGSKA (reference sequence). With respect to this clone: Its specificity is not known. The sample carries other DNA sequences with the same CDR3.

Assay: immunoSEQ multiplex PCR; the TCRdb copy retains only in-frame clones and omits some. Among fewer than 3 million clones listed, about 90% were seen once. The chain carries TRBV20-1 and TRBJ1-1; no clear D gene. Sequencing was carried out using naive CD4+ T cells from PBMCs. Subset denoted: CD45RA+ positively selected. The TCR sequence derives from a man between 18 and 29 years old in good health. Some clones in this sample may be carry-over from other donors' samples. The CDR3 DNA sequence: TGCAGTGCTAGAGAGCGCCAGAAGGCTTTCTTT. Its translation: CSARERQKAFF.